A selection of T cell receptor beta chains follows, all from one sample in a study of CD8+ T cells in alopecia areata. Data came from immunoSEQ multiplex PCR; TCRdb stores just in-frame clones and leaves some out. This table holds 150,000 or so clones, around 60% found once. The sample here was CD4+ T cells sorted from blood, taken at week 0. All receptors come from a human donor with alopecia areata. CDR3s include the opening cysteine and the closing phenylalanine or tryptophan. The order of the fields is CDR3 protein, CDR3 DNA, V gene, J gene, D gene, clone size. D genes are given only for firm matches. Clone size is given for some rows only: seen once, a few or many times, or a class if the clone is expanded.

CDR3: CASSFFSGGASDTQYF
DNA: TGTGCCAGCAGCTTTTTTAGCGGGGGGGCCTCAGATACGCAGTATTTT
V: TRBV7-6
J: TRBJ2-3
D: TRBD2
size: .

CDR3: CASSYAGTGFYEQYF
DNA: TGTGCCAGCAGCTACGCCGGGACAGGGTTCTACGAGCAGTACTTC
V: TRBV6-5
J: TRBJ2-7
D: TRBD1
size: .

CDR3: CASSLGAESEQYF
DNA: TGTGCCAGCAGCTTAGGAGCCGAATCCGAGCAGTACTTC
V: TRBV7-9
J: TRBJ2-7
D: .
size: .

CDR3: CSVQTGGGGEAFF
DNA: TGCAGCGTCCAAACAGGGGGCGGGGGTGAAGCTTTCTTT
V: TRBV29-1
J: TRBJ1-1
D: TRBD1
size: .

CDR3: CASSSQRGGPNEQFF
DNA: TGTGCCAGCAGCTCTCAGCGGGGGGGCCCAAATGAGCAGTTCTTC
V: TRBV7-2
J: TRBJ2-1
D: TRBD2
size: .

CDR3: CASSYSSLGEETQYF
DNA: TGTGCCAGCAGTTACTCGAGTCTCGGGGAAGAGACCCAGTACTTC
V: TRBV6-5
J: TRBJ2-5
D: .
size: .

CDR3: CASSRDRNTEAFF
DNA: TGTGCTAGCAGCAGAGACCGGAACACTGAAGCTTTCTTT
V: TRBV7-7
J: TRBJ1-1
D: .
size: .

CDR3: CASRSMAGANVLTF
DNA: TGTGCCAGCAGATCCATGGCTGGGGCCAACGTCCTGACTTTC
V: TRBV2
J: TRBJ2-6
D: .
size: .

CDR3: CASSARLAADTQYF
DNA: TGCGCCAGCAGCGCAAGACTAGCGGCAGATACGCAGTATTTT
V: TRBV5-1
J: TRBJ2-3
D: TRBD2
size: .

CDR3: CSVQQSTNEKLFF
DNA: TGCAGCGTACAGCAGTCAACTAATGAAAAACTGTTTTTT
V: TRBV29-1
J: TRBJ1-4
D: .
size: .

CDR3: CASSRGRGYQPQHF
DNA: TGTGCCAGCAGCCGGGGCCGGGGTTACCAGCCCCAGCATTTT
V: TRBV27
J: TRBJ1-5
D: .
size: few

CDR3: CASSQTWGEQYF
DNA: TGTGCCAGCAGCCAAACGTGGGGGGAGCAGTACTTC
V: TRBV7-2
J: TRBJ2-7
D: .
size: .

CDR3: CASSSRGGANTGELFF
DNA: TGTGCCAGCAGTTCTCGCGGGGGGGCGAACACCGGGGAGCTGTTTTTT
V: TRBV5-4
J: TRBJ2-2
D: TRBD2
size: .

CDR3: CASSREGQGAGTQYF
DNA: TGCGCCAGCAGTCGCGAAGGACAGGGGGCCGGTACGCAGTATTTT
V: TRBV4-3
J: TRBJ2-3
D: TRBD1
size: .

CDR3: CSVDGQGGTDEQYF
DNA: TGCAGCGTTGACGGACAGGGGGGTACAGACGAGCAGTACTTC
V: TRBV29-1
J: TRBJ2-7
D: TRBD1
size: few

CDR3: CASSLGGTVGDEQFF
DNA: TGTGCCAGCAGCTTAGGAGGGACAGTAGGCGATGAGCAGTTCTTC
V: TRBV7-9
J: TRBJ2-1
D: TRBD1
size: .

CDR3: CASRAGPPSEQFF
DNA: TGTGCCAGCAGGGCGGGACCCCCCAGTGAGCAGTTCTTC
V: TRBV2
J: TRBJ2-1
D: .
size: .

CDR3: CASSLERGNYGYTF
DNA: TGCGCCAGCAGCTTGGAAAGGGGTAACTATGGCTACACCTTC
V: TRBV5-1
J: TRBJ1-2
D: .
size: few

CDR3: CASSSAALGANVLTF
DNA: TGTGCCAGCAGCTCTGCAGCGCTGGGGGCCAACGTCCTGACTTTC
V: TRBV7-2
J: TRBJ2-6
D: .
size: .

CDR3: CASSLDGGRETQYF
DNA: TGTGCCAGCAGCTTAGACGGGGGCCGAGAGACCCAGTACTTC
V: TRBV7-9
J: TRBJ2-5
D: .
size: .

CDR3: CASSLPDRDHGTQYF
DNA: TGTGCCAGCAGCTTACCGGACAGGGATCATGGGACCCAGTACTTC
V: TRBV7-2
J: TRBJ2-5
D: TRBD1
size: .

CDR3: CASSYSLNGEGEQFF
DNA: TGTGCCAGCAGTTACTCACTGAATGGGGAGGGTGAGCAGTTCTTC
V: TRBV6-5
J: TRBJ2-1
D: TRBD2
size: few

CDR3: CASSDRWGQGARGYTF
DNA: TGTGCCAGCAGTGATCGATGGGGACAGGGGGCGCGAGGCTACACCTTC
V: TRBV25-1
J: TRBJ1-2
D: TRBD1
size: .

CDR3: CSAGFVGKLFF
DNA: TGCAGCGCCGGGTTTGTTGGAAAACTGTTTTTT
V: TRBV29-1
J: TRBJ1-4
D: .
size: .

CDR3: CASSQGDGYTF
DNA: TGTGCCAGCAGCCAAGGGGATGGCTACACCTTC
V: TRBV7-9
J: TRBJ1-2
D: .
size: .

CDR3: CASSARFDGANVLTF
DNA: TGTGCCAGTAGTGCCCGGTTTGATGGGGCCAACGTCCTGACTTTC
V: TRBV19
J: TRBJ2-6
D: .
size: .

CDR3: CASSVASLNTGELFF
DNA: TGTGCCAGCAGCGTAGCTAGCCTGAACACCGGGGAGCTGTTTTTT
V: TRBV9
J: TRBJ2-2
D: .
size: .

CDR3: CSAGTVGELFF
DNA: TGCAGCGCCGGGACAGTCGGGGAGCTGTTTTTT
V: TRBV29-1
J: TRBJ2-2
D: TRBD1
size: few

CDR3: CACDRGRTEAFF
DNA: TGTGCCTGCGATAGGGGGCGGACTGAAGCTTTCTTT
V: TRBV30
J: TRBJ1-1
D: TRBD1
size: .

CDR3: CASSLSPRAISYEQYF
DNA: TGCGCCAGCAGCTTAAGCCCCAGGGCAATCTCCTACGAGCAGTACTTC
V: TRBV5-1
J: TRBJ2-7
D: .
size: .

CDR3: CASSPDQGEGSPLHF
DNA: TGTGCCAGCAGCCCCGACCAGGGGGAAGGTTCACCCCTCCACTTT
V: TRBV5-4
J: TRBJ1-6
D: TRBD1
size: few

CDR3: CATRPSGGADIQYF
DNA: TGTGCCACTCGGCCTAGCGGGGGGGCTGACATTCAGTACTTC
V: TRBV10-3
J: TRBJ2-4
D: TRBD2
size: medium-sized

CDR3: CASSLLRGAQETQYF
DNA: TGTGCCAGCAGCTTACTTCGGGGGGCCCAAGAGACCCAGTACTTC
V: TRBV11-2
J: TRBJ2-5
D: .
size: .

CDR3: CACTPGQTADTQYF
DNA: TGTGCCTGCACCCCGGGACAGACGGCAGATACGCAGTATTTT
V: TRBV30
J: TRBJ2-3
D: TRBD1
size: .

CDR3: CAWRRGGSTEAFF
DNA: TGTGCCTGGAGACGGGGAGGGAGCACTGAAGCTTTCTTT
V: TRBV30
J: TRBJ1-1
D: .
size: .

CDR3: CTSSPRLWSDNEQFF
DNA: TGTACCAGCAGCCCACGTCTGTGGTCGGACAATGAGCAGTTCTTC
V: TRBV7-2
J: TRBJ2-1
D: .
size: .

CDR3: CASSDGQGAYEQYF
DNA: TGTGCCAGCAGTGACGGACAGGGGGCTTACGAGCAGTACTTC
V: TRBV6-5
J: TRBJ2-7
D: TRBD1
size: .

CDR3: CASSPSGVEQFF
DNA: TGTGCCAGCAGCCCCTCCGGGGTTGAGCAGTTCTTC
V: TRBV7-9
J: TRBJ2-1
D: .
size: .

CDR3: CSVEDNLNTEAFF
DNA: TGCAGCGTTGAAGACAATTTGAACACTGAAGCTTTCTTT
V: TRBV29-1
J: TRBJ1-1
D: .
size: .

CDR3: CASSFRDRVGYTF
DNA: TGTGCCAGCAGCTTCCGGGACAGGGTCGGCTACACCTTC
V: TRBV7-2
J: TRBJ1-2
D: TRBD1
size: .

CDR3: CSVEGEGRYQETQYF
DNA: TGCAGCGTTGAAGGTGAGGGGCGGTACCAAGAGACCCAGTACTTC
V: TRBV29-1
J: TRBJ2-5
D: .
size: .

CDR3: CSVVRQGAWDEQFF
DNA: TGCAGCGTTGTCAGACAGGGGGCGTGGGATGAGCAGTTCTTC
V: TRBV29-1
J: TRBJ2-1
D: TRBD1
size: .

CDR3: CASSLTSGGVNEQFF
DNA: TGTGCCAGCAGCCTGACTAGCGGTGGGGTTAATGAGCAGTTCTTC
V: TRBV5-6
J: TRBJ2-1
D: TRBD2
size: .